Presented here are 10 T cell receptor beta chains from one specimen sequenced in a study of blood T cell repertoires in COVID-19. The data were produced by immunoSEQ multiplex PCR, yet TCRdb's version contains in-frame clones alone and is incomplete. The sample consists of about 64,000 clones, about 88% of them appearing once. Input material: peripheral blood. All receptors come from a woman aged 60 to 75 with COVID-19, enrolled during active disease.

J is TRBJ2-7 and V is TRBV12-3 or TRBV12-4, with 7 positions matching TRBD2. V trimming: 6 bases; J trimming: 0 bases; junction bases outside the gene matches: 2. The CDR3 has 13 residues. CDR3 sequence: CASRGGNSYEQYF. Written as DNA, the CDR3 is TGTGCCAGCAGGGGGGGGAACTCCTACGAGCAGTACTTC.

This clone is a singleton in its sample. The chain carries TRBV11-3 and TRBJ2-2, with a tentative D call TRBD1 (6 bases). From germline, CDR1 is SGHNT and CDR2 YENEEA. The V gene lost 4 bases and the J gene lost 7 bases, with 10 bases spanning the gap. The CDR3 runs 13 residues. The CDR3 region is CASSSRGFGELFF. The CDR3 DNA sequence: TGTGCCAGCAGCTCCAGGGGATTCGGGGAGCTGTTTTTT.

V gene TRBV7-9 combines with J gene TRBJ2-3; D unclear. Germline V gene lookup returns CDR1 SEHNR and CDR2 FQNEAQ (reference sequence). The V and J ends lost 1 base and 5 bases respectively, with 13 bases between them. There are 15 residues in the CDR3. The CDR3 reads CASSLGGSFGDTQYF. In DNA, the CDR3 is TGTGCCAGCAGCTTAGGAGGTAGCTTTGGAGATACGCAGTATTTT.

The chain combines TRBV7-2 with TRBJ1-2, with D hard to call. V was shortened by 8 bases and J by 5 bases, with 9 bases between the two germline ends. This CDR3 has 11 residues. CDR1 is SGHTA, CDR2 FQGNSA, per germline. The CDR3 sequence: CASAPVYGYTF. In nucleotides, the CDR3 is TGTGCCAGCGCCCCAGTTTATGGCTACACCTTC.

This chain uses TRBV5-1 with TRBJ2-5, with 14 bases identical to TRBD2. V shed 4 bases and J 4 bases; nucleotides not matched to a gene: 9. There are 17 residues in the CDR3. CDR1 and CDR2 (germline): SGHRS, YFSETQ. This CDR3 is CASSPGLAGGYRETQYF. In nucleotides, the CDR3 is TGCGCCAGCAGCCCAGGACTAGCGGGAGGTTACAGAGAGACCCAGTACTTC.

The chain combines TRBV2 with TRBJ2-3; 12 bases are shared with TRBD2. The CDR3 is 19 amino acids. V dropped 4 bases and J dropped 0; count of bases not matched to a gene: 11. The germline V gene has CDR1 SNHLY and CDR2 FYNNEI. DNA for the CDR3: TGTGCCAGCAGTGGCATTATTGGACTAGCGGGATCTAGCACAGATACGCAGTATTTT. Translating gives CASSGIIGLAGSSTDTQYF. The full variable domain, completed using reference TRBV2 and TRBJ2-3, is EPEVTQTPSHQVTQMGQEVILRCVPISNHLYFYWYRQILGQKVEFLVSFYNNEISEKSEIFDDQFSVERPDGSNFTLKIRSTKLEDSAMYFCASSGIIGLAGSSTDTQYFGPGTRLTVL.

This clone has a single count. The chain is built from TRBV5-1 and TRBJ2-1, with TRBD1 identical over 10 bases. CDR3 length: 17 amino acids. CDR1 and CDR2 (germline): SGHRS, YFSETQ. V gave up 1 base and J gave up 3 bases; unmatched junction bases: 7. CDR3 nucleotide sequence: TGCGCCAGCAGCTTGAACCCCGGGACAGGGGTCTACAATGAGCAGTTCTTC. Residues: CASSLNPGTGVYNEQFF.

The J gene is TRBJ1-3, the V gene TRBV2, with D maybe TRBD1 (5 bases). The CDR3 loop spans 14 amino acids. V was trimmed by 6 bases and J by 0 bases, leaving 9 bases between them. Germline loops: CDR1 SNHLY, CDR2 FYNNEI. CDR3 sequence: CASSTGDSGNTIYF. CDR3 nucleotide sequence: TGTGCCAGCAGCACAGGAGACTCTGGAAACACCATATATTTT. Full variable domain (rest looked up from reference TRBV2 and TRBJ1-3): EPEVTQTPSHQVTQMGQEVILRCVPISNHLYFYWYRQILGQKVEFLVSFYNNEISEKSEIFDDQFSVERPDGSNFTLKIRSTKLEDSAMYFCASSTGDSGNTIYFGEGSWLTVV.

This clone occurred a few times. The chain uses TRBV5-1 and TRBJ2-3; 7 bases are shared with TRBD1. This CDR3 is built from 15 residues. CDR1 is SGHRS and CDR2 is YFSETQ in the germline V gene. Trimming removed 0 bases from V and 5 bases from J; junction bases left unmatched: 6. CDR3: CASSLVGTVGDTQYF. The CDR3 DNA is TGCGCCAGCAGCTTGGTGGGGACAGTAGGAGATACGCAGTATTTT. The whole variable domain, remainder taken from reference TRBV5-1 and TRBJ2-3, is KAGVTQTPRYLIKTRGQQVTLSCSPISGHRSVSWYQQTPGQGLQFLFEYFSETQRNKGNFPGRFSGRQFSNSRSEMNVSTLELGDSALYLCASSLVGTVGDTQYFGPGTRLTVL.

The V call is TRBV6-2 or TRBV6-3, the J call TRBJ2-7, with 9 bases fitting TRBD1. From germline, CDR1 is MNHEY and CDR2 SVGEGT. This CDR3 comprises 12 residues. The junction had 1 base not matched to a gene; V was cut back by 5 bases and J by 5 bases. The CDR3 sequence: CASSRTGDEQYF. The CDR3, as DNA: TGTGCCAGCAGTCGGACAGGGGACGAGCAGTACTTC.